These 20 T cell receptor beta chains were sequenced from one sample in a study of CD8+ T cells in alopecia areata. Following RNA extraction, reverse transcription yielded cDNA that acted as the sequencing template. The protocol was immunoSEQ multiplex PCR, while the TCRdb copy is restricted to in-frame clones and leaves out a portion. The table has over 150,000 clones, approximately 55% seen once. Treatment specified: oral pan-JAK inhibitor, 5-10 mg twice daily. The sequencing used CD8+ T cells sorted from blood, collected at week 24, from a patient treated with tofacitinib. All receptors come from a human donor with alopecia areata.

The V call is TRBV4-1, the J call TRBJ1-1; D call uncertain. CDR1 is MGHRA, CDR2 YSYEKL, per germline. Trimming pared 1 base from V and 5 bases from J, leaving 5 bases between. The CDR3 is 12 amino acids. CDR3 region: CASSQGETEAFF. CDR3 DNA sequence: TGCGCCAGCAGCCAAGGGGAGACTGAAGCTTTCTTT.

Notes on this clone: The same CDR3 arises from other DNA sequences in this sample as well. V is TRBV5-6 and J is TRBJ2-7; D is unclear. From germline, CDR1 is SGHDT and CDR2 YYEEEE. Trimming left V 0 bases short and J 1 base short, with 8 bases between. CDR3 length equals 14 residues. The CDR3 nucleotides read TGTGCCAGCAGCTTGGGTTCAAGTTCCTACGAGCAGTACTTC. Translated, it gives CASSLGSSSYEQYF.

The table lists this clone with many counts. This sequence joins TRBV27 and TRBJ2-1, with 11 bases fitting TRBD2. The CDR3 loop spans 15 amino acids. CDR1 is MNHEY, CDR2 SMNVEV, per germline (reference sequence). V gave up 2 bases and J gave up 4 bases; unmatched junction bases: 1. The CDR3, as DNA: TGTGCCAGCAGTTTAATAGCGGGGGGGTACAATGAGCAGTTCTTC. Amino acids: CASSLIAGGYNEQFF.

This chain connects TRBV30 to TRBJ1-5, with TRBD1 as a possible D gene (6 bases). V lost 1 base and J lost 5, with 15 bases in between. Germline CDR1 and CDR2: GTSNPN and SVGIG (reference sequence). This CDR3 has 15 residues. CDR3 nucleotide sequence: TGTGCCTGGAGTGAGAAGGGGGGCGACGATCAGCCCCAGCATTTT. It encodes CAWSEKGGDDQPQHF.

The chain has TRBV30 and TRBJ1-5; D gene uncertain. V was cut by 3 bases and J by 3 bases, with 9 bases left in between. CDR1 and CDR2 from the germline V gene are GTSNPN and SVGIG (reference sequence). CDR3 size: 13 residues. CDR3 residues: CAWSGGFNQPQHF. The CDR3 DNA follows: TGTGCCTGGAGCGGAGGGTTCAATCAGCCCCAGCATTTT.

The chain couples TRBV15 to TRBJ2-1; D is unclear. CDR1 is LNHNV and CDR2 is YYDKDF in the germline V gene (reference sequence). Trimming stripped 2 bases from V and 6 bases from J, with 8 bases between. The CDR3 runs 13 residues. The CDR3 loop is CATSRREVNEQFF. CDR3 sequence (DNA): TGTGCCACCAGCAGAAGAGAGGTCAATGAGCAGTTCTTC.

V is TRBV7-3 and J is TRBJ2-5; a weak D match, TRBD2 (7 bases). CDR1 is SGHTA and CDR2 is FQGTGA in the germline V gene. This CDR3 spans 15 amino acids. V dropped 8 bases and J dropped 4 bases, with 20 bases sitting between them. The CDR3 nucleotides are TGTGCCAGCGGTTCCACCGGGGGGCTCGGAGAGACCCAGTACTTC. Its translation is CASGSTGGLGETQYF.

In nucleotides, the CDR3 is TGTGCCTGGAGTTCCGGACAGGGGGTCCGTCCGGATACGCAGTATTTT. Amino acids: CAWSSGQGVRPDTQYF. The chain has TRBV30 and TRBJ2-3; 10 bases map to TRBD1. Trimming cost V 2 bases and J 6 bases; bases outside gene matches: 11. CDR1 is GTSNPN and CDR2 is SVGIG in the germline V gene (reference sequence). The CDR3 contains 16 residues.

This clone is a singleton in its sample. CDR3 bases: TGTGCCAGTAGTGCCGGGACAGGGGATTACGAGCAGTACTTC. Translated: CASSAGTGDYEQYF. This sequence joins TRBV19 and TRBJ2-7; 10 positions agree with TRBD1. Germline V CDR1 and CDR2: LNHDA, SQIVND (reference sequence). The V and J ends lost 5 bases and 4 bases, in that order; junction bases with no gene match: 5. This CDR3 is built from 14 residues.

This clone was detected only a few times. This chain uses TRBV9 with TRBJ2-5; TRBD1 or TRBD2 may be the D gene (5 bases each). This CDR3 contains 15 residues. The germline V gene has CDR1 SGDLS and CDR2 YYNGEE. V lost 3 bases and J 4 bases, leaving 16 bases between the germline ends. The CDR3 DNA reads as TGTGCCAGCAGCGCCCGGGACGCCATGGGAGAGACCCAGTACTTC. Translated: CASSARDAMGETQYF.

V is TRBV7-8 and J is TRBJ1-1; 9 nucleotides line up with TRBD1. CDR1 is SGHVS, CDR2 FQNEAQ, per germline. This CDR3 contains 12 residues. V trimming: 5 bases; J trimming: 11 bases; junction bases outside the gene matches: 6. CDR3 coding DNA: TGTGCCAGCAGCCCCCGGACAGGGGTGGCTTTCTTT. This translates into CASSPRTGVAFF.

This clone has a handful of counts. The chain has TRBV19 and TRBJ1-1; TRBD1 matches 7 bases. V shed 2 bases, J shed 1 base, and the junction held 7 bases outside the gene matches. Germline CDR1 LNHDA, CDR2 SQIVND (reference sequence). The CDR3 spans 16 residues. In nucleotides, the CDR3 is TGTGCCAGTAGTATAAACACAGGGGAGGAGAACACTGAAGCTTTCTTT. Protein sequence: CASSINTGEENTEAFF.

The genes are TRBV30 and TRBJ1-5, with D tentatively TRBD1 (5 bases). The CDR3 is made up of 15 amino acids. V was shortened by 3 bases and J by 2 bases, with 14 bases between the two germline ends. Germline V gene data show CDR1 as GTSNPN and CDR2 as SVGIG (reference sequence). The chain's CDR3 is CAWSPTGGGNQPQHF. Here the CDR3 DNA reads TGTGCCTGGAGCCCGACGGGGGGAGGCAATCAGCCCCAGCATTTT.

The chain joins TRBV9 to TRBJ1-1; D gene uncertain. The germline V and J ends were trimmed by 2 bases and 4 bases, with 12 bases remaining between them. The CDR3 length is 14 residues. CDR1 is SGDLS and CDR2 is YYNGEE in the germline V gene. The CDR3 DNA reads as TGTGCCAGCAGCGTGGACTATAAGGGCACTGAAGCTTTCTTT. Translation: CASSVDYKGTEAFF.

The J gene is TRBJ1-2, the V gene TRBV4-3; unclear D gene. The V and J ends lost 0 bases and 8 bases respectively, with 16 bases between them. This CDR3 has 15 residues. Per germline, CDR1 LGHNA and CDR2 YSLEER. The CDR3 spells CASSQDRATNGGYTF. The CDR3 nucleotides read TGCGCCAGCAGCCAAGATCGGGCTACAAATGGGGGCTACACCTTC.

CDR3 in amino acids: CASSERYPGPTNSPLHF. CDR3 in DNA: TGTGCCAGCAGTGAAAGGTATCCGGGACCGACCAATTCACCCCTCCACTTT. The rearrangement joins TRBV25-1 to TRBJ1-6, with TRBD1 as a possible D gene (5 bases). V was shortened by 2 bases and J by 7 bases, with 18 bases between the two germline ends. The CDR3 totals 17 residues. Germline values: CDR1 MGHDK, CDR2 SYGVNS.

The chain couples TRBV14 to TRBJ1-2; D gene unclear. Germline loops: CDR1 SGHDN, CDR2 FVKESK. CDR3 length: 13 residues. V was trimmed by 4 bases and J by 0 bases, leaving 6 bases between them. The CDR3 DNA reads as TGTGCCAGCAGCCCTTCAGCTAACTATGGCTACACCTTC. This codes for CASSPSANYGYTF. The variable domain in full, completed from reference TRBV14 and TRBJ1-2, reads EAGVTQFPSHSVIEKGQTVTLRCDPISGHDNLYWYRRVMGKEIKFLLHFVKESKQDESGMPNNRFLAERTGGTYSTLKVQPAELEDSGVYFCASSPSANYGYTFGSGTRLTVV.

V usage is TRBV6-6 and J usage is TRBJ2-7, with TRBD1 as a possible D gene (5 bases). V dropped 6 bases and J dropped 6 bases, with 12 bases sitting between them. The CDR3 extends over 12 amino acids. The germline gives CDR1 MNHNY, CDR2 SVGAGI (reference sequence). The CDR3 reads CASSDSTLEQYF. CDR3 DNA sequence: TGTGCCAGCAGCGACAGTACCCTCGAGCAGTACTTC.

This clone has more than one count but fewer than ten. The CDR3 DNA sequence: TGTGCCAGCAGTGACCAGGCGCAAGATACGCAGTATTTT. It translates to CASSDQAQDTQYF. The rearrangement links TRBV6-6 to TRBJ2-3; D ambiguous. V lost 5 bases and J 5 bases, leaving 11 bases between the germline ends. The CDR3 loop spans 13 amino acids. Germline values: CDR1 MNHNY, CDR2 SVGAGI (reference sequence).

The CDR3 DNA sequence: TGCGCCAGCAGCCAAGATCGGGACATCGCCTACGAGCAGTACTTC. Translated, it gives CASSQDRDIAYEQYF. The chain links TRBV4-3 to TRBJ2-7; D possibly corresponds to TRBD1 (6 bases). The V end lost 0 bases, the J end lost 2 bases, and 11 bases lay between the germline ends. The germline CDR1 and CDR2 sequences are LGHNA and YSLEER. This CDR3 contains 15 residues.